The entry below describes one TCR beta chain. The antigen is unknown. The data were obtained in a study of OX40 agonist ivuxolimab in advanced cancers. Study as a whole: Two patients with cutaneous melanoma and one with hepatocellular carcinoma, three in total, showed partial responses.

Data came from immunoSEQ multiplex PCR; TCRdb stores just in-frame clones and leaves some out. The sample contains about 51,000 clones, more than 70% of which appear only once. Germline CDR1 and CDR2: SGHTA and FQGTGA. Losses at the gene ends were 2 bases for V and 0 bases for J; bases not matched to a gene: 3. There are 16 residues in the CDR3. Study-wide results and caveats: The specificity for antigen of the expanded peripheral T cells was not determined. In the 0.1-3.0 mg/kg groups, partial responders showed among the lowest expansion. With doses of 0.1 to 3.0 mg/kg, CD4+ and CD8+ blood T cells had undergone clonal expansion by week 6.

The chain joins TRBV7-3 to TRBJ2-2; 7 bases fit TRBD2. Here the sequenced sample was CD4+ or CD8+ T cells sorted from blood, taken in a trial of the OX40 agonist ivuxolimab. The sequence was collected from an adult with an advanced solid tumor such as melanoma, head and neck, liver or kidney cancer. CDR3 protein: CASSLLGLSNTGELFF. In DNA, the CDR3 is TGTGCCAGCAGCTTACTGGGACTATCGAACACCGGGGAGCTGTTTTTT.